The T cell receptor (beta chain) described here comes from a study of blood T cell repertoires in COVID-19. Turning to the study itself: Acute-phase and convalescent COVID-19 samples originated in the United States, Italy and Spain. PBMCs, B-cell-depleted T cells, or T cells provided the cDNA or gDNA that made up the material.

Authors' processing steps: Quantification of nucleated cells was approximated via reference gene primer amplification. The method was immunoSEQ multiplex PCR; TCRdb's version includes in-frame clones alone and lacks a portion of them. That table gives V, J and clone size, and the DNA gave D and trimming. The sample contains approximately 190,000 clones, roughly four fifths of which appear only once. Trimming shortened V by 3 bases and J by 2 bases, and 11 bases separated the two germline ends. The CDR3 is 15 residues long. Germline V gene data show CDR1 as KGHSH and CDR2 as LQKENI. The receptor's source is a woman between 40 and 55 years old with acute or convalescent COVID-19. The chain carries TRBV18 and TRBJ1-5; D not certain. Sample: peripheral blood. DNA for the CDR3: TGTGCCAGCTCACCCGGAGTAACGGGCAATCAGCCCCAGCATTTT. Its protein is CASSPGVTGNQPQHF. Variable domain in full (rest from reference TRBV18 and TRBJ1-5): NAGVMQNPRHLVRRRGQEARLRCSPMKGHSHVYWYRQLPEEGLKFMVYLQKENIIDESGMPKERFSAEFPKEGPSILRIQQVVRGDSAAYFCASSPGVTGNQPQHFGDGTRLSIL.